The rows below give T cell receptor beta chains drawn from one sample of a study of control samples from healthy donors and cancer patients. TCRdb keeps only in-frame clones here, not all; method: immunoSEQ multiplex PCR. The top ten clones hold roughly 16% of a sample with 70,000 or so clones, 84% of them seen once. Sequenced input: blood. These receptors were taken from a man in his fifties in good health. The CDR3 runs from the conserved cysteine through the conserved F or W. D genes are given only for firm matches. Not every row has a clone size; where given, it reads once, few, many or a size class.

D gene	clone size	V gene	J gene	CDR3 protein	CDR3 DNA
NA	NA	TRBV18	TRBJ2-5	CASSPLIGSQETQYF	TGTGCCAGCTCACCCTTGATTGGGAGTCAAGAGACCCAGTACTTC
TRBD1	NA	TRBV6-2/TRBV6-3	TRBJ1-4	CASSYAGQRRHEKLFF	TGTGCCAGCAGTTACGCGGGACAGAGGCGACATGAAAAACTGTTTTTT
NA	NA	TRBV6-5	TRBJ1-2	CASRPGGGAYGYTF	TGTGCCAGCAGACCCGGAGGGGGGGCCTATGGCTACACCTTC
TRBD2	NA	TRBV3-1/TRBV3-2	TRBJ2-5	CASSPTGLAATLGETQYF	TGTGCCAGCAGCCCGACGGGACTAGCGGCTACCCTTGGAGAGACCCAGTACTTC
NA	NA	TRBV18	TRBJ2-3	CASSRDFTDTQYF	TGTGCCAGCTCTCGAGATTTCACAGATACGCAGTATTTT
NA	NA	TRBV21-1	TRBJ2-3	CASSKESGAKGTDTQYF	TGTGCCAGCAGCAAAGAGTCGGGGGCAAAGGGCACAGATACGCAGTATTTT
NA	NA	TRBV7-9	TRBJ2-1	CASSFSGSSYNEQFF	TGTGCCAGCAGCTTCAGCGGAAGCTCCTACAATGAGCAGTTCTTC
NA	NA	TRBV7-8	TRBJ1-3	CASSTRRSGNTIYF	TGTGCCAGCAGCACAAGGCGCTCTGGAAACACCATATATTTT
NA	NA	TRBV18	TRBJ2-1	CASSSVAGYYNEQFF	TGTGCCAGCTCATCGGTTGCGGGTTATTACAATGAGCAGTTCTTC
TRBD2	NA	TRBV6-2/TRBV6-3	TRBJ2-1	CASSHYLGTSGSGEQFF	TGTGCCAGCAGTCACTACCTCGGGACTAGCGGGAGTGGTGAGCAGTTCTTC
NA	NA	TRBV5-5	TRBJ1-1	CASSLWDNLNTEAFF	TGTGCCAGCAGCTTGTGGGACAATTTGAACACTGAAGCTTTCTTT
NA	NA	TRBV29-1	TRBJ2-7	CSVAGGEGGTYEQYF	TGCAGCGTTGCCGGCGGGGAAGGGGGAACCTACGAGCAGTACTTC
NA	NA	TRBV13	TRBJ1-1	CASSWGTKNTEAFF	TGTGCCAGCAGCTGGGGGACGAAGAACACTGAAGCTTTCTTT
NA	NA	TRBV10-2	TRBJ1-2	CASSESGGDYGYTF	TGCGCCAGCAGTGAGTCGGGGGGGGACTATGGCTACACCTTC
NA	NA	TRBV30	TRBJ1-1	CAWTPGTDILAFF	TGTGCCTGGACCCCCGGGACGGACATTTTGGCTTTCTTT
TRBD1	NA	TRBV4-1	TRBJ2-7	CASSPGQGSYEQYF	TGCGCCAGCAGCCCAGGACAGGGATCCTACGAGCAGTACTTC
NA	NA	TRBV29-1	TRBJ2-7	CSIRQDYSYEQYF	TGCAGCATCCGACAGGACTACTCCTACGAGCAGTACTTC
TRBD1	few	TRBV19	TRBJ1-2	CASSIYDRDDYGYTF	TGTGCCAGTAGTATTTACGACAGGGACGACTATGGCTACACCTTC
NA	few	TRBV27	TRBJ1-5	CASTPATGIQPQHF	TGTGCCAGCACCCCCGCAACAGGGATTCAGCCCCAGCATTTT
NA	once	TRBV4-1	TRBJ1-1	CASQRGSEAFF	TGCGCCAGCCAGCGGGGCTCTGAAGCTTTCTTT
NA	NA	TRBV28	TRBJ1-3	CASRHRVSGNTIYF	TGTGCCAGCAGACACAGGGTCTCTGGAAACACCATATATTTT
NA	NA	TRBV5-6	TRBJ2-7	CASSLYGNYEQYF	TGTGCCAGCAGCTTGTACGGGAACTACGAGCAGTACTTC
TRBD1	NA	TRBV10-3	TRBJ2-7	CAISPGQESYEQYF	TGTGCCATCAGTCCGGGACAGGAGTCCTACGAGCAGTACTTC
TRBD1	NA	TRBV28	TRBJ2-5	CASSSTGTGYQETQYF	TGTGCCAGCAGTTCCACCGGGACAGGGTACCAAGAGACCCAGTACTTC
NA	NA	TRBV5-4	TRBJ2-2	CASSSGTWDTGELFF	TGTGCCAGCAGCTCCGGGACATGGGACACCGGGGAGCTGTTTTTT
NA	NA	TRBV30	TRBJ1-3	CAWSVDSYSGNTIYF	TGTGCCTGGAGTGTGGACAGCTACTCTGGAAACACCATATATTTT
NA	NA	TRBV29-1	TRBJ1-4	CSGSSGPETGEEKLFF	TGCAGCGGCTCTTCGGGACCCGAAACGGGGGAGGAAAAACTGTTTTTT